This TCR beta chain was identified in a study of T-cell reconstitution after alpha-beta-depleted transplantation in children. Study-wide results and caveats: Most T-cell counts and diversity one year after the transplant came from T cells that were newly produced. From surviving recipient T cells and thymic progenitors came the high day-60 TCRbeta diversity observed in some patients. Roughly two months post-transplant, alpha-beta T cells reportedly originated from several hundred graft clones that had expanded.

The CDR3 loop spans 14 amino acids. Germline V gene lookup returns CDR1 SGHAT and CDR2 FQDESV (reference sequence). V dropped 5 bases and J dropped 6; count of bases not matched to a gene: 9. Molecular barcoding with unique molecular identifiers was used for the TCRbeta library. Using its own MiXCR run on the PCR reads, TCRdb lists one record per CDR3 protein. The table shows about 440,000 distinct CDR3 sequences, with roughly two fifths occurring only once. Turning to this clonotype: Its target is not known.

The chain has TRBV11-1 and TRBJ1-1; 7 bases align to TRBD1. Sample: PBMCs, taken before TCRalphabeta/CD19-depleted stem cell transplant. The TCR comes from a girl aged 2-10 years with aplastic anemia, due to receive a stem cell transplant. Here the CDR3 DNA reads TGTGCCAGCAGCGATCAGGGGGTAGGAGCTGAAGCTTTCTTT. Translating gives CASSDQGVGAEAFF.